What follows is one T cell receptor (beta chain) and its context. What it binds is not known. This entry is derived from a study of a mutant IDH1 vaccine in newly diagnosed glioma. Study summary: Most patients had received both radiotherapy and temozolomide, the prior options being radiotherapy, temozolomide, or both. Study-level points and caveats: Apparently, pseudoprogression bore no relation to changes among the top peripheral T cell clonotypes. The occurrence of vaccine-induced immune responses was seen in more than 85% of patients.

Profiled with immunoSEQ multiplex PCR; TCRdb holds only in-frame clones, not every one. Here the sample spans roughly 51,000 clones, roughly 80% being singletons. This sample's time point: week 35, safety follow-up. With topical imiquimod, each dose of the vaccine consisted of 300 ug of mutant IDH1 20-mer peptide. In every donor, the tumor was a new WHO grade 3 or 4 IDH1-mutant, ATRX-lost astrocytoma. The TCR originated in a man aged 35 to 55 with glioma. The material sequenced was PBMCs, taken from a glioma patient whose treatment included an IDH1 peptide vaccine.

CDR3 loop: CASSVGSRGPGNTIYF. The CDR3, as DNA: TGTGCCAGCAGCGTAGGAAGCAGGGGGCCAGGAAACACCATATATTTT. V and J are TRBV9 and TRBJ1-3, with 8 bases that match TRBD1. The CDR3 spans 16 residues. The ends lost 0 bases at V and 4 bases at J; junction bases unmatched: 6. Germline V gene sequence: CDR1 SGDLS, CDR2 YYNGEE.